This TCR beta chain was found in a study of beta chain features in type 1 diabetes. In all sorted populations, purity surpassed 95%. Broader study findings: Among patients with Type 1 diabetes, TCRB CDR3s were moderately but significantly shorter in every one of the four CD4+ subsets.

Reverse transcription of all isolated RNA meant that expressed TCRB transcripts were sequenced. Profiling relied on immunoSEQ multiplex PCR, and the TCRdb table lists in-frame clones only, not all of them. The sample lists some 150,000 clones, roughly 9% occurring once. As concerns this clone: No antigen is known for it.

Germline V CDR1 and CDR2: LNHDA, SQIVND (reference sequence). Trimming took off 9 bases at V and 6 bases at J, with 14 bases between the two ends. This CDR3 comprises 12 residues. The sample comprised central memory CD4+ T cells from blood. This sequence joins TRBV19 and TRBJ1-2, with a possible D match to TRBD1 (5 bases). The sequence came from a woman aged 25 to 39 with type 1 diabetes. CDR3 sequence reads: CASAPGVDGYTF. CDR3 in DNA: TGTGCCAGCGCCCCGGGGGTGGATGGCTACACCTTC. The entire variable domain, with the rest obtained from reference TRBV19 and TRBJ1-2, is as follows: DGGITQSPKYLFRKEGQNVTLSCEQNLNHDAMYWYRQDPGQGLRLIYYSQIVNDFQKGDIAEGYSVSREKKESFPLTVTSAQKNPTAFYLCASAPGVDGYTFGSGTRLTVV.